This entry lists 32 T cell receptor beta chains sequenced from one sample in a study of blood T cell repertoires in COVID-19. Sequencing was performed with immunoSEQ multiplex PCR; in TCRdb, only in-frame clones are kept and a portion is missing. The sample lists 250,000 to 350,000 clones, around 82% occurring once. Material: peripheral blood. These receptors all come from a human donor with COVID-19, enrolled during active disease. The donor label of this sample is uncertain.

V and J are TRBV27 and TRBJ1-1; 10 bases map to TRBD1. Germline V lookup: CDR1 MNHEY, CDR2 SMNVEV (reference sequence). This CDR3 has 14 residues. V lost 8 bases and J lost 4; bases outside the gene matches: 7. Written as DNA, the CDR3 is TGTGCCAGCGGGACAGGGGTAGAGGGCACTGAAGCTTTCTTT. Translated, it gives CASGTGVEGTEAFF.

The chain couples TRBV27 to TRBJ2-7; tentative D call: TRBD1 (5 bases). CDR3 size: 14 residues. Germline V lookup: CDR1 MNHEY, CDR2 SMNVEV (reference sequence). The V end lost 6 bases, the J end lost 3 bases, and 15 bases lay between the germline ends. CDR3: CASRGSGRVYEQYF. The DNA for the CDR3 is TGTGCCAGCAGAGGAAGTGGCAGGGTCTACGAGCAGTACTTC.

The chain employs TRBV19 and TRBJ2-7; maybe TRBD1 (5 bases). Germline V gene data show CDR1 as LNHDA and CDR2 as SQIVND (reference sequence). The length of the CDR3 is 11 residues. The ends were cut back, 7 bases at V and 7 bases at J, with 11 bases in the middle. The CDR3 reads CASNTGREQYF. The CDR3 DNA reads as TGTGCCAGTAATACAGGACGGGAGCAGTACTTC.

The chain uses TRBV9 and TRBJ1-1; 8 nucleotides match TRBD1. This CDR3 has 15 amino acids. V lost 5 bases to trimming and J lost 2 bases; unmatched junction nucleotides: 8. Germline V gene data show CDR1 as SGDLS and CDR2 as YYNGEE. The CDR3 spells CASSGGTGPNTEAFF. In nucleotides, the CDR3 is TGTGCCAGCAGTGGGGGGACAGGACCTAACACTGAAGCTTTCTTT. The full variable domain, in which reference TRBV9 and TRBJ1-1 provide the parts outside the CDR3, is DSGVTQTPKHLITATGQRVTLRCSPRSGDLSVYWYQQSLDQGLQFLIQYYNGEERAKGNILERFSAQQFPDLHSELNLSSLELGDSALYFCASSGGTGPNTEAFFGQGTRLTVV.

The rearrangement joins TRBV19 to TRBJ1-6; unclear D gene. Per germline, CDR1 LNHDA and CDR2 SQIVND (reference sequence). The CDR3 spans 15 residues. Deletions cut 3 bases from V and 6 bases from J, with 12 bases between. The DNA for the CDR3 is TGTGCCAGTAGTATTGGAACAGCAACTAATTCACCCCTCCACTTT. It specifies CASSIGTATNSPLHF.

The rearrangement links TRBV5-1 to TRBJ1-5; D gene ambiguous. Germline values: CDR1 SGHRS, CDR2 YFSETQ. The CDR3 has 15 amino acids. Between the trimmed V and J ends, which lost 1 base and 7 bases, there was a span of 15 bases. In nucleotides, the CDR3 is TGCGCCAGCAGCTTGAGTAGCCCCGCGGGCCAGCCCCAGCATTTT. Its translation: CASSLSSPAGQPQHF.

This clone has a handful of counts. Here the CDR3 reads CAWSVSGQGAGAFF. The DNA of the CDR3 is TGTGCCTGGAGTGTATCTGGACAGGGGGCTGGAGCTTTCTTT. The chain carries TRBV30 and TRBJ1-1; TRBD1 matches at 11 bases. The CDR3 runs 14 residues. V was pared by 0 bases and J by 10 bases, with 7 bases of the junction left unmatched. In germline, CDR1 is GTSNPN, CDR2 SVGIG (reference sequence).

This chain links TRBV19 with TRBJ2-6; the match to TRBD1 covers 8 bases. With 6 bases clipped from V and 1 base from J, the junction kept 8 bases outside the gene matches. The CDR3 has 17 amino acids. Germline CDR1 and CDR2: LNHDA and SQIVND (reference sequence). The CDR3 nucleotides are TGTGCCAGTAGCCCTGGACAGGGAAGTTCTGGGGCCAACGTCCTGACTTTC. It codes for CASSPGQGSSGANVLTF.

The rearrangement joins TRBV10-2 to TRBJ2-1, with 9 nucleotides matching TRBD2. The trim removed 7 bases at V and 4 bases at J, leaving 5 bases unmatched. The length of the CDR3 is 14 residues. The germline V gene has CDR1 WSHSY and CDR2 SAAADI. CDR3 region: CASIEAGGYNEQFF. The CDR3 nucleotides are TGCGCCAGCATAGAAGCGGGAGGTTACAATGAGCAGTTCTTC.

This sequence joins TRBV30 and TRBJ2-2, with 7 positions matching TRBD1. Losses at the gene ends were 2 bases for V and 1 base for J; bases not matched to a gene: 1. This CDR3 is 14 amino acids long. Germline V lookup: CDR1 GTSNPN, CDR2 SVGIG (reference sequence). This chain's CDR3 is CAWSRTGNTGELFF. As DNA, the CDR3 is TGTGCCTGGAGTCGGACAGGGAACACCGGGGAGCTGTTTTTT.

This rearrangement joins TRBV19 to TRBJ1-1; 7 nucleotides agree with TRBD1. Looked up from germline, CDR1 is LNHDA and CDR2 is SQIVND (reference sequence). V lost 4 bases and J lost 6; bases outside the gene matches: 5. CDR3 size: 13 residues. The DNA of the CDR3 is TGTGCCAGTAGTAAGGGACAGACAGCTGAAGCTTTCTTT. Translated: CASSKGQTAEAFF.

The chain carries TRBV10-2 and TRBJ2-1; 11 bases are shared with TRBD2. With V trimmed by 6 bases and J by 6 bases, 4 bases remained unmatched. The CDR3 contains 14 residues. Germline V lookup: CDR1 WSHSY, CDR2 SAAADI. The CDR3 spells CASRLAGARNEQFF. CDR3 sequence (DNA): TGCGCCAGCAGACTAGCGGGAGCGCGCAATGAGCAGTTCTTC.

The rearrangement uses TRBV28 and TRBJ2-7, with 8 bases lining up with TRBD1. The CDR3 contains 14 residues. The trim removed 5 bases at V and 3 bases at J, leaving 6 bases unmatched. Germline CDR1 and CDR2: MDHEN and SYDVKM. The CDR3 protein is CASSRADRVYEQYF. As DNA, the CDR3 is TGTGCCAGCAGTCGAGCGGACAGGGTCTACGAGCAGTACTTC.

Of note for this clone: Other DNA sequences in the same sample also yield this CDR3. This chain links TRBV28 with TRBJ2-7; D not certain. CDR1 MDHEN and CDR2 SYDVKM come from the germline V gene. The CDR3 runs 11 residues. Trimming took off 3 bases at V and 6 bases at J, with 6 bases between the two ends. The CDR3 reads CASSFRSEQYF. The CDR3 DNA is TGTGCCAGCAGTTTCCGTTCCGAGCAGTACTTC.

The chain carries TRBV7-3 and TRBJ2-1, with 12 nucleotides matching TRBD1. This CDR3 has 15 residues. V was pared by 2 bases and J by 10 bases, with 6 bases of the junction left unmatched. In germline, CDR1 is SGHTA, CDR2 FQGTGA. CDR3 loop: CASSLGTGGQGEQFF. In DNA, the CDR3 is TGTGCCAGCAGCTTAGGGACAGGGGGCCAGGGGGAGCAGTTCTTC. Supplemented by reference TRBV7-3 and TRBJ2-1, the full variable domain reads GAGVSQTPSNKVTEKGKYVELRCDPISGHTALYWYRQSLGQGPEFLIYFQGTGAADDSGLPNDRFFAVRPEGSVSTLKIQRTERGDSAVYLCASSLGTGGQGEQFFGPGTRLTVL.

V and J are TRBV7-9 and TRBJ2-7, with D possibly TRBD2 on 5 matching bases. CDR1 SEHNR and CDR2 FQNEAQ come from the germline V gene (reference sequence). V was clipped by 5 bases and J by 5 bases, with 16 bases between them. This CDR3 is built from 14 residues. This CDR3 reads CASSQTGWKDEQYF. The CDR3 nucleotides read TGTGCCAGCAGCCAAACGGGGTGGAAGGACGAGCAGTACTTC. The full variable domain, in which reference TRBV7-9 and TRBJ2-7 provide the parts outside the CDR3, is DTGVSQNPRHKITKRGQNVTFRCDPISEHNRLYWYRQTLGQGPEFLTYFQNEAQLEKSRLLSDRFSAERPKGSFSTLEIQRTEQGDSAMYLCASSQTGWKDEQYFGPGTRLTVT.

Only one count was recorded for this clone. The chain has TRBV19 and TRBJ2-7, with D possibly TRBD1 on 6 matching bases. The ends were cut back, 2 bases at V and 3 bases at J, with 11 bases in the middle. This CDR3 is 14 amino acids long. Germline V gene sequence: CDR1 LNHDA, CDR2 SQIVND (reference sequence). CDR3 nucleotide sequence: TGTGCCAGTAGTATAAGGGGGATAGACTACGAGCAGTACTTC. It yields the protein CASSIRGIDYEQYF.

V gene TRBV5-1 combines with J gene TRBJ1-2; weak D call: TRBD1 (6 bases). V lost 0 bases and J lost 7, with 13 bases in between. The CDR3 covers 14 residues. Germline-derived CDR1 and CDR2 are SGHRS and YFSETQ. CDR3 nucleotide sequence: TGCGCCAGCAGCTTGGTTAGCCAGGGGTTTGGCTACACCTTC. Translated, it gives CASSLVSQGFGYTF. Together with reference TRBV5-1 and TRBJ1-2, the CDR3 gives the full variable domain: KAGVTQTPRYLIKTRGQQVTLSCSPISGHRSVSWYQQTPGQGLQFLFEYFSETQRNKGNFPGRFSGRQFSNSRSEMNVSTLELGDSALYLCASSLVSQGFGYTFGSGTRLTVV.

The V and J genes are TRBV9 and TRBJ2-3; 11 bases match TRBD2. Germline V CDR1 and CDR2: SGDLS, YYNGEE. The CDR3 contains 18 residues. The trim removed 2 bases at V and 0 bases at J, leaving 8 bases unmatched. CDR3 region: CASSVETSGITSTDTQYF. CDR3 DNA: TGTGCCAGCAGCGTTGAGACTAGCGGGATTACTAGCACAGATACGCAGTATTTT.

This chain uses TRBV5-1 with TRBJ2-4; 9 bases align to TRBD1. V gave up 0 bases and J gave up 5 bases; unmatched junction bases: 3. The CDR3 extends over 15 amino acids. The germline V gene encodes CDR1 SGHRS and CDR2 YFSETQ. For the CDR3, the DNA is TGCGCCAGCAGCTTGGGACAGGGGGTCGAAAACATTCAGTACTTC. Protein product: CASSLGQGVENIQYF.

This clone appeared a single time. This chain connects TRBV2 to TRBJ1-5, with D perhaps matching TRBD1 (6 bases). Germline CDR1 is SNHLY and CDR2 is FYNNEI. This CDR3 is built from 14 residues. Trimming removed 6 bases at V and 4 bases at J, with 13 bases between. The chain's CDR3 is CASSLRGANQPQHF. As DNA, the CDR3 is TGTGCCAGCAGCCTCCGGGGGGCAAATCAGCCCCAGCATTTT.

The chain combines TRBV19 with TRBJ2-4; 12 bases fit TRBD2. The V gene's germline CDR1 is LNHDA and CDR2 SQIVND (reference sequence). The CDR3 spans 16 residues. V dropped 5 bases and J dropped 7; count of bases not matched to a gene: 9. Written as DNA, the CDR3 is TGTGCCAGTAGTCCCGCGACTAGCGGGAGACTCAACATTCAGTACTTC. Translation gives CASSPATSGRLNIQYF.

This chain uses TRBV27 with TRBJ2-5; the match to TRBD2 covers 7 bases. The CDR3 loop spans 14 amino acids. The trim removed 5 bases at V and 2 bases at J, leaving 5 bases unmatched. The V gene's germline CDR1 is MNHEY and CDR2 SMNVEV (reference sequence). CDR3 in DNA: TGTGCCAGCAGTCGACTAGCAGGACAAGAGACCCAGTACTTC. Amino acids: CASSRLAGQETQYF.

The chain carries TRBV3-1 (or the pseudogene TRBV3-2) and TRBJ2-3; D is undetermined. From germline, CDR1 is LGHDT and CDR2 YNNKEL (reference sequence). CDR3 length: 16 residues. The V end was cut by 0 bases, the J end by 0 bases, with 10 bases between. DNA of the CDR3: TGTGCCAGCAGCCAAGACCCAGGCCCTAGCACAGATACGCAGTATTTT. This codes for CASSQDPGPSTDTQYF.

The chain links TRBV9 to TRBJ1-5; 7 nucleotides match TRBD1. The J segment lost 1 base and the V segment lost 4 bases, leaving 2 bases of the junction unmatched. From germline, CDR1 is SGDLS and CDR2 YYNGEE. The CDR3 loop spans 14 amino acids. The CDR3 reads CASSPGQSNQPQHF. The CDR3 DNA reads TGTGCCAGCAGCCCGGGACAGAGCAATCAGCCCCAGCATTTT.

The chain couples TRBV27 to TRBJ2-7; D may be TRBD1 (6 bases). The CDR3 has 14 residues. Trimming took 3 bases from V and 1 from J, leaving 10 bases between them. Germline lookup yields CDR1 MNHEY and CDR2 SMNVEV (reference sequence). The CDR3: CASSLGAGSYEQYF. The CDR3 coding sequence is TGTGCCAGCAGTTTGGGGGCTGGTTCCTACGAGCAGTACTTC.

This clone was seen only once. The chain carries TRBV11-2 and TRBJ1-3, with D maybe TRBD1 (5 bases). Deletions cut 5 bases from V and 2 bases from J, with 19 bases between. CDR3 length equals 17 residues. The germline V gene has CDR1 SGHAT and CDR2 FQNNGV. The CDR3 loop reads CASSRERLAGTGNTIYF. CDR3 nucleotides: TGTGCCAGCAGCCGAGAACGTCTTGCAGGGACTGGAAACACCATATATTTT.

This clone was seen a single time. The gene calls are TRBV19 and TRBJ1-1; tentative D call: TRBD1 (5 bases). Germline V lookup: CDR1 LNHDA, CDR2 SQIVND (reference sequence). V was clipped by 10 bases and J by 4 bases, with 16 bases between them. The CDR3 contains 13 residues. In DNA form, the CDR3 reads TGTGCCACTCCCAGGCCCGGGGGCACTGAAGCTTTCTTT. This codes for CATPRPGGTEAFF.

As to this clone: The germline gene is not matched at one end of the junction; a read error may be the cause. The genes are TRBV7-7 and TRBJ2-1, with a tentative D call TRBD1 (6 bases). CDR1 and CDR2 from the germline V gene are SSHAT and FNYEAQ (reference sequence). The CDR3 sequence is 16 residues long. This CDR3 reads CASSLTTGSSYNEQFF. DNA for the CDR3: TGTGCTAGCAGCTTAACTACAGGGAGCTCCTACAATGAGCAGTTCTTC.

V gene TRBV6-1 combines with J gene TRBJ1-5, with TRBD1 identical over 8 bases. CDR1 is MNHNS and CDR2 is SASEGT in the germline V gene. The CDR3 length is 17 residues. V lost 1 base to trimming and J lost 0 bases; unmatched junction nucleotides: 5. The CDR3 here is CASSEVDRDYSNQPQHF. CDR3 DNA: TGTGCCAGCAGTGAAGTGGACAGGGATTATAGCAATCAGCCCCAGCATTTT.

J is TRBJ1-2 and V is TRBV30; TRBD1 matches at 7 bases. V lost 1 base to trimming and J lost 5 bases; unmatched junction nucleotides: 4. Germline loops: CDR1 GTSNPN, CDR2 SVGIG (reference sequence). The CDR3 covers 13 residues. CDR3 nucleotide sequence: TGTGCCTGGAGTGGGGACAGATTGTATGGCTACACCTTC. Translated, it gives CAWSGDRLYGYTF. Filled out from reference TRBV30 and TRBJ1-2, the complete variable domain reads SQTIHQWPATLVQPVGSPLSLECTVEGTSNPNLYWYRQAAGRGLQLLFYSVGIGQISSEVPQNLSASRPQDRQFILSSKKLLLSDSGFYLCAWSGDRLYGYTFGSGTRLTVV.

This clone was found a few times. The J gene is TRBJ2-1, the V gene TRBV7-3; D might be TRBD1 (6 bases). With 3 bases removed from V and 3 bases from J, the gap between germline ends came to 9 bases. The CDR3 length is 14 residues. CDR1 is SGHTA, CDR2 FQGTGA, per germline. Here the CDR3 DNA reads TGTGCCAGCAGCTTGGGACAAGTCTACAATGAGCAGTTCTTC. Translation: CASSLGQVYNEQFF.